The rows below give T cell receptor beta chains drawn from one sample of a study of blood T cell repertoires in COVID-19. Measured with immunoSEQ multiplex PCR; TCRdb has only the in-frame clones, and not every one. The profile covers more than 250,000 clones, with nearly 85% appearing a single time and 8.6% taken by the ten largest. Sequencing was performed on peripheral blood. The receptors come from a human donor in a cohort sampled during active COVID-19. CDR3s include the opening cysteine and the closing phenylalanine or tryptophan. Fields, in order: J gene, D gene, clone size, V gene, CDR3 DNA, CDR3 protein. D genes are given only for firm matches. Clone size, where shown, is once, few, many, or a class for clones that have expanded.

j_call: TRBJ2-7; d_call: NA; clone_size: NA; v_call: TRBV11-2; cdr3_nt: TGTGCCTCCACAGGACCAGCCTACGAGCAGTACTTC; cdr3_aa: CASTGPAYEQYF
j_call: TRBJ2-7; d_call: TRBD2; clone_size: NA; v_call: TRBV5-1; cdr3_nt: TGCGCCAGCGCCTCATTAGCGGGAGCGATCGACGAGCAGTACTTC; cdr3_aa: CASASLAGAIDEQYF
j_call: TRBJ1-2; d_call: NA; clone_size: few; v_call: TRBV11-2; cdr3_nt: TGTGCCAGCAGCTTTTCCCGGACAGACTATGGCTACACCTTC; cdr3_aa: CASSFSRTDYGYTF
j_call: TRBJ1-2; d_call: TRBD1; clone_size: NA; v_call: TRBV9; cdr3_nt: TGTGCCAGCGCCCAGGGGGCCCCCAGAGCTAACTATGGCTACACCTTC; cdr3_aa: CASAQGAPRANYGYTF
j_call: TRBJ1-3; d_call: TRBD1; clone_size: NA; v_call: TRBV18; cdr3_nt: TGTGCCAGCTCACCACTAGGGACAGCAAGTTCTGGAAACACCATATATTTT; cdr3_aa: CASSPLGTASSGNTIYF
j_call: TRBJ1-5; d_call: NA; clone_size: NA; v_call: TRBV6-2/TRBV6-3; cdr3_nt: TGTGCCAGCAGTTACCCGGGACAAAGTTATAGCAATCAGCCCCAGCATTTT; cdr3_aa: CASSYPGQSYSNQPQHF
j_call: TRBJ2-5; d_call: NA; clone_size: few; v_call: TRBV18; cdr3_nt: TGTGCCAGCTCACCCACCAAGACTAGATACCAAGAGACCCAGTACTTC; cdr3_aa: CASSPTKTRYQETQYF
j_call: TRBJ2-7; d_call: TRBD2; clone_size: NA; v_call: TRBV6-5; cdr3_nt: TGTGCCAGCAAGACTAGCGGGATATCCTACGAGCAGTACTTC; cdr3_aa: CASKTSGISYEQYF
j_call: TRBJ1-1; d_call: NA; clone_size: once; v_call: TRBV19; cdr3_nt: TGTGCCAGTAGCCGACAGGCGAACACTGAAGCTTTCTTT; cdr3_aa: CASSRQANTEAFF
j_call: TRBJ1-2; d_call: TRBD1; clone_size: NA; v_call: TRBV5-1; cdr3_nt: TGCGCCAGCAGCTTGGTAGGGACAGGGGGCTATGGCTACACCTTC; cdr3_aa: CASSLVGTGGYGYTF
j_call: TRBJ2-1; d_call: TRBD2; clone_size: NA; v_call: TRBV14; cdr3_nt: TGTGCCAGCAGCTCGAGGACTAGCGGGCCCTCTGGCAGCTCCTACAATGAGCAGTTCTTC; cdr3_aa: CASSSRTSGPSGSSYNEQFF
j_call: TRBJ2-1; d_call: NA; clone_size: once; v_call: TRBV11-2; cdr3_nt: TGTGCCAGCAGCCTCTTTCGCTACAATGAGCAGTTCTTC; cdr3_aa: CASSLFRYNEQFF
j_call: TRBJ1-2; d_call: NA; clone_size: NA; v_call: TRBV3-1/TRBV3-2; cdr3_nt: TGTGCCAGCAGCCAAGATTTGGTAGGCAGGGAAGGCTATGGCTACACCTTC; cdr3_aa: CASSQDLVGREGYGYTF
j_call: TRBJ2-7; d_call: NA; clone_size: NA; v_call: TRBV28; cdr3_nt: TGTGCCAGCAGTTTGCGGACAGCCGAGCAGTACTTC; cdr3_aa: CASSLRTAEQYF
j_call: TRBJ1-2; d_call: TRBD1; clone_size: NA; v_call: TRBV5-1; cdr3_nt: TGCGCCAGCAGCCGGTGGTCGGGCCAGGGGGATGGCTACACCTTC; cdr3_aa: CASSRWSGQGDGYTF
j_call: TRBJ2-3; d_call: TRBD2; clone_size: NA; v_call: TRBV20-1; cdr3_nt: TGCAGTGCTAGTTGGGCTAGCGGGGGGGTGCAAGATACGCAGTATTTT; cdr3_aa: CSASWASGGVQDTQYF